The source of this T cell receptor beta chain is a study of regulatory T cells in long-lasting Graves disease (dated by TCRdb to the early 2020s). For the wider study: This study used TCR sequencing and RNA sequencing of peripheral blood to compare persistent Graves' disease patients against newly diagnosed Graves' disease patients. The study took place in China and was registered as a clinical trial. A total of around 35 samples underwent TCR sequencing, from about 13 patients with persistent Graves' disease and some 20 patients with newly diagnosed Graves' disease.

RNA was extracted from PBMCs in TRIzol for both TCR sequencing and RNA sequencing. The diagnosis of Graves' disease followed American Thyroid Association guidelines. The patients came from an endocrinology department in Xi'an, China. Each patient gave approximately 10 milliliters of peripheral blood, collected in an EDTA anticoagulant tube. Ficoll Paque Plus density gradient separation was used to isolate PBMCs, and no further T cell sorting was performed. An Agilent 2100 Bioanalyzer and agarose gel were used to check RNA quality, and a NanoDrop 2000 was used to measure RNA concentration. TCRdb reprocessed the public reads (quality trimming at Q25 with fastp, clone calling with MiXCR) and kept in-frame beta chains. Duplicate CDR3 protein sequences are folded into a single record with the most common DNA and genes. The sample data list some 840 distinct CDR3 sequences, and about 85% of these were observed just once. Jointly, the top ten make up approximately 15% of the sample.

Comment on this clonotype: Its antigen is unknown. No quality values exist for individual bases; no much larger clone is one base distant.

V is pared back by 3 bases and J by 4 bases, with 13 bases lying between the germline termini. Inclusive of the bounding cysteine and phenylalanine, the CDR3 is 14 residues long. Only the CDR3 region is kept as DNA, spanning 42 bases read in frame from base 1. The germline V gene (reference sequence) provides CDR1 GTSNPN and CDR2 SVGIG. On the study overall, not on this receptor specifically: The authors acknowledged the small sample size as a limitation that may reduce accuracy. Persistent disease showed preferential use of TRBV28, TRBJ1-2 and TRBJ2-5, whereas newly diagnosed disease favored TRBV20-1 and TRBJ2-1. A larger number of public clonotypes was shared among persistent patients (more than 2,500) than among newly diagnosed patients (around 870). Because the primary lesion, thyroid tissue, could not be accessed, the study looked at peripheral blood alone. Compared with newly diagnosed patients, persistent Graves' disease patients had lower TCR Shannon entropy and fewer highly expanded clones, which suggests clonal expansion.

The receptor chain draws on TRBV30 and TRBJ2-1, with TRBD2 tentatively as D gene (6 bases match). The clonotype comes from a young woman with Graves disease. Donor details come from another sample of the same person, matched by shared clones. Here the sequenced sample was peripheral blood mononuclear cells (PBMCs), taken with antithyroid drug treatment, in newly diagnosed or persistent Graves disease (not recorded which). The CDR3 has the sequence CAWRGRGGYNEQFF. The DNA is TGTGCCTGGAGGGGGCGGGGAGGATACAATGAGCAGTTCTTC.